At least ten counts were recorded for the clone carrying this TCR beta chain. The length of the CDR3 is 13 residues. The ends lost 6 bases at V and 9 bases at J; junction bases unmatched: 5. Germline CDR1 reads MDHEN; CDR2 reads SYDVKM. Expressed TCRB transcripts were sequenced because the isolated RNA had all been reverse transcribed beforehand. The assay was immunoSEQ multiplex PCR, and TCRdb's table has in-frame clones only and misses some. The sample holds around 180,000 clones, 10% to 15% seen once. The sample originates from a study of beta chain features in type 1 diabetes. The sequence was collected from a young woman in good health. V is TRBV28 and J is TRBJ2-1; 10 positions match TRBD2. The sequencing sample was made of central memory CD4+ T cells from blood. The CDR3 sequence is CASRRASGSEQFF. The CDR3 DNA sequence: TGTGCCAGCAGGAGGGCTAGCGGGAGTGAGCAGTTCTTC.